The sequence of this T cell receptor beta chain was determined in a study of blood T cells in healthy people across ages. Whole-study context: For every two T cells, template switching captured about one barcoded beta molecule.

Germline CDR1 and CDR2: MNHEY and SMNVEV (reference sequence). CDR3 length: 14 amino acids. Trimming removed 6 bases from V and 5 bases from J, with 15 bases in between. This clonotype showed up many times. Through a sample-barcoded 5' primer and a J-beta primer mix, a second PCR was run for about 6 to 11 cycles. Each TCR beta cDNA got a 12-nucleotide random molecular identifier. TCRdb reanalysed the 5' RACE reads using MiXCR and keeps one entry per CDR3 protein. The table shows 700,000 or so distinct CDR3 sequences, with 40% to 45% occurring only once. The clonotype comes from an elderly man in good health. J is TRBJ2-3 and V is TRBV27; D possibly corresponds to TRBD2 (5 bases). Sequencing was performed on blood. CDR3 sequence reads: CASRVEGSQDTQYF. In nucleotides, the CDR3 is TGTGCCAGCAGGGTCGAGGGCTCTCAAGATACGCAGTATTTT.